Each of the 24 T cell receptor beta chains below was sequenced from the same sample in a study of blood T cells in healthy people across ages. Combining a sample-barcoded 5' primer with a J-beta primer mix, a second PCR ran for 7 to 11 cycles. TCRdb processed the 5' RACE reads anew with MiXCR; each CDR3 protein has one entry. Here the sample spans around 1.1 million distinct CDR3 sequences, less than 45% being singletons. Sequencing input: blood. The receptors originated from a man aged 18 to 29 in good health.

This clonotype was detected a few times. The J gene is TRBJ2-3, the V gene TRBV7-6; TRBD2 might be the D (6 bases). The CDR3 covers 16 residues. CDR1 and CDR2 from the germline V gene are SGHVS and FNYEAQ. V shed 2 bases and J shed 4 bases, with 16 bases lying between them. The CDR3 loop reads CASSLRLGSSADTQYF. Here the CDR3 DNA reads TGTGCCAGCAGCTTACGCTTAGGGTCTAGCGCAGATACGCAGTATTTT. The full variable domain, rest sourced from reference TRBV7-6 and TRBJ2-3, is GAGVSQSPRYKVTKRGQDVALRCDPISGHVSLYWYRQALGQGPEFLTYFNYEAQQDKSGLPNDRFSAERPEGSISTLTIQRTEQRDSAMYRCASSLRLGSSADTQYFGPGTRLTVL.

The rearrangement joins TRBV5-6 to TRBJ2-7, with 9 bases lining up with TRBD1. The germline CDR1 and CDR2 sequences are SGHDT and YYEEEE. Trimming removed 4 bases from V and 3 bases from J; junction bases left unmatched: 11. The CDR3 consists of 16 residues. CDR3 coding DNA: TGTGCCAGCAGCAAAGCCGGGACAGGGCCCCGCTACGAGCAGTACGTC. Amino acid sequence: CASSKAGTGPRYEQYV.

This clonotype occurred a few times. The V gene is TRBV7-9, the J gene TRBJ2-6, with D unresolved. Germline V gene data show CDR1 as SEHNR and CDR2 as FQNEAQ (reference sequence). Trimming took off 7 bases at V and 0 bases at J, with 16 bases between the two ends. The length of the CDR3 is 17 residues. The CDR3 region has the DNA TGTGCCAGCACCACAGCCTCCACCTTCTCTGGGGCCAACGTCCTGACTTTC. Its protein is CASTTASTFSGANVLTF.

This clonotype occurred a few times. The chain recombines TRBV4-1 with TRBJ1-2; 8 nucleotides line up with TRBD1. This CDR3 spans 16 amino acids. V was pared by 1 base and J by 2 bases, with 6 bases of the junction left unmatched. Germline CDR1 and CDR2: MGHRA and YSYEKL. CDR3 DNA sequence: TGCGCCAGCAGCCAAGTGCGTACAGGGGGAAACTATGGCTACACCTTC. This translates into CASSQVRTGGNYGYTF.

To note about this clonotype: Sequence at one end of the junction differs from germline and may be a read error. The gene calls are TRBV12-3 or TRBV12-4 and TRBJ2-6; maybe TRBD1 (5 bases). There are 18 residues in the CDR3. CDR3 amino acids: CASSFSQVKSSGANVPTF. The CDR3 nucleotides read TGTGCCAGCAGTTTTTCACAGGTCAAAAGCTCTGGGGCCAACGTCCCGACTTTC.

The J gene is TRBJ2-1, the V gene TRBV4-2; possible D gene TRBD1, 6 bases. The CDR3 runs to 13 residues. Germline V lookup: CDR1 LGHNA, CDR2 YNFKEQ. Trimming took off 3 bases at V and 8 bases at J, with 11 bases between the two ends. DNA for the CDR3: TGTGCCAGCAGCCACTCACAGGGTGATGAGCAGTTCTTC. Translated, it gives CASSHSQGDEQFF.

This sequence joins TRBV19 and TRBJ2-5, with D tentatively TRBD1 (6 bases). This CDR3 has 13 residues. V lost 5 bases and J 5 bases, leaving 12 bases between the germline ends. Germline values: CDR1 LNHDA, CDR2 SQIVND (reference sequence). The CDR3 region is CASSPRGSETQYF. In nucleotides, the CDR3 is TGTGCCAGTAGTCCAAGGGGGTCGGAGACCCAGTACTTC.

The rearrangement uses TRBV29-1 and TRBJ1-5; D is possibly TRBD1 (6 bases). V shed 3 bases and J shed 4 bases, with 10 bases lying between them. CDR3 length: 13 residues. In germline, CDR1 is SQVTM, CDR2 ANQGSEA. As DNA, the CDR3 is TGCAGCGTTGAGGTCCAGGGGAATCAGCCCCAGCATTTT. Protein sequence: CSVEVQGNQPQHF.

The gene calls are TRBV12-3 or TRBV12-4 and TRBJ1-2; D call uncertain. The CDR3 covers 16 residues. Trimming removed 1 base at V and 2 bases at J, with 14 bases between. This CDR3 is CASSLVPGNQNYGYTF. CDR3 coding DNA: TGTGCCAGCAGTTTAGTCCCAGGAAATCAAAACTATGGCTACACCTTC.

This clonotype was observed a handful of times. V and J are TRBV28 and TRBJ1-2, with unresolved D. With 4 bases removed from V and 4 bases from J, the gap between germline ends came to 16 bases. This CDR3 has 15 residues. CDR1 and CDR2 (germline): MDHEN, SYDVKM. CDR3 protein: CASSSPRTGIYGYTF. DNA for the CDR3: TGTGCCAGCAGTTCACCGCGGACGGGGATCTATGGCTACACCTTC.

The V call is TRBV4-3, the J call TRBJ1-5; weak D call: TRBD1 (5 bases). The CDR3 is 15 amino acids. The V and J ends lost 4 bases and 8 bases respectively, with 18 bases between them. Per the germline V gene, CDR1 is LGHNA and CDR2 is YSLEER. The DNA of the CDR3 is TGCGCCAGCAGCCCACATGAGGGGAGCAGCGAGCCCCAGCATTTT. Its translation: CASSPHEGSSEPQHF.

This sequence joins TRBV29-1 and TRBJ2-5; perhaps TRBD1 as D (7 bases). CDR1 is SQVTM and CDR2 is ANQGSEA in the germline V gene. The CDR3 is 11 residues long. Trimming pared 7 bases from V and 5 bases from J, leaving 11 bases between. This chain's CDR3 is CSGGTVETQYF. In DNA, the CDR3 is TGCAGCGGCGGGACAGTGGAGACCCAGTACTTC.

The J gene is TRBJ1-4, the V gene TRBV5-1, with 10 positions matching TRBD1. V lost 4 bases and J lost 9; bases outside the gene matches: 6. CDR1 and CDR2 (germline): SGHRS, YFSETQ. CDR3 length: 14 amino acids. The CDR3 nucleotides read TGCGCCAGCAGCCCAGGGACAGGGGAAAAAAAACTGTTTTTT. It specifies CASSPGTGEKKLFF.

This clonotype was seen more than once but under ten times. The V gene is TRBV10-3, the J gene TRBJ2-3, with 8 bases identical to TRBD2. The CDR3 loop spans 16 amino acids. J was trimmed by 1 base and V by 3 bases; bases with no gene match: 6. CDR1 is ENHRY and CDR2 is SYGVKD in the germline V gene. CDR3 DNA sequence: TGTGCCATCAGTGATCCGGGACTAGGAGGCACAGATACGCAGTATTTT. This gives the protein CAISDPGLGGTDTQYF.

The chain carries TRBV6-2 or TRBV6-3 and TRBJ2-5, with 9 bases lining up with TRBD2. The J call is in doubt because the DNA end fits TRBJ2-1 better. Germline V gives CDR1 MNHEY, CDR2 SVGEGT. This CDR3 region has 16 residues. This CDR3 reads CASSYSRRGGQETQFF. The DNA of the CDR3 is TGTGCCAGCAGTTACTCGCGGCGGGGGGGACAAGAGACCCAGTTCTTC.

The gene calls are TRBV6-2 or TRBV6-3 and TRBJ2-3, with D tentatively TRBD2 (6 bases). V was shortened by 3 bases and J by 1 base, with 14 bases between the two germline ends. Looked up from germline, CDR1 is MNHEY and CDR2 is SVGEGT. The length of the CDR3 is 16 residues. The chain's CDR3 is CASSYMASVRTDTQYF. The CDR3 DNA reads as TGTGCCAGCAGTTATATGGCTAGCGTTCGCACAGATACGCAGTATTTT.

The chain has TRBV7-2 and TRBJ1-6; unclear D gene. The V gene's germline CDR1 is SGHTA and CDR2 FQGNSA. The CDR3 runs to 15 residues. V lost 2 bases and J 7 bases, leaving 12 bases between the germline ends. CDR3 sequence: CASSLIEDTNSPLHF. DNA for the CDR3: TGTGCCAGCAGCTTAATCGAGGATACGAATTCACCCCTCCACTTT.

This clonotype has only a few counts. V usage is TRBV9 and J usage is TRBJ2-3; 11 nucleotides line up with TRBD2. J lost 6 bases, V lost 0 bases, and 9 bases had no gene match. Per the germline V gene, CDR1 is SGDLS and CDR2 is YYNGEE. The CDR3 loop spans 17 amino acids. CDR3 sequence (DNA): TGTGCCAGCAGCGTAGCTCCCCTAGCGGGGGGCGGGGATACGCAGTATTTT. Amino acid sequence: CASSVAPLAGGGDTQYF.

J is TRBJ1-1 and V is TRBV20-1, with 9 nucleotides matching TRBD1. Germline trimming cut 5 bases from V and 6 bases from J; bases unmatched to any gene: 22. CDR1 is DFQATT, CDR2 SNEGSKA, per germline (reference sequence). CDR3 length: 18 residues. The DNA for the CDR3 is TGCAGTGCTCTCGATACATCCGGGACAGGGCGGCGAGGGGCTGAAGCTTTCTTT. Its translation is CSALDTSGTGRRGAEAFF.

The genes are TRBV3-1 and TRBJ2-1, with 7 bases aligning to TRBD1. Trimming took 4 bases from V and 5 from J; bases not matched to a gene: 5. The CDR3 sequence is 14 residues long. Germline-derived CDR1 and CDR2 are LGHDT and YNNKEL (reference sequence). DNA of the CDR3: TGTGCCAGCAGCCCGAGACAGGGTCACAATGAGCAGTTCTTC. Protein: CASSPRQGHNEQFF.

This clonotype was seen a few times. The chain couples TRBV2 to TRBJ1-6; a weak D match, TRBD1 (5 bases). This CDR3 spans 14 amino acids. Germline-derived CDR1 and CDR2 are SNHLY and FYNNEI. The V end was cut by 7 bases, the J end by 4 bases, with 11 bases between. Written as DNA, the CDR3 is TGTGCCAGCAACCCGCGGGGGTATAATTCACCCCTCCACTTT. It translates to CASNPRGYNSPLHF.

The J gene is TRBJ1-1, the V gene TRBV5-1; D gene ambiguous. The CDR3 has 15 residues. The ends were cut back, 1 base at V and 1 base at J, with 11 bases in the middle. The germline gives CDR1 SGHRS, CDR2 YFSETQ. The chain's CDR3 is CASSLPSGGNTEAFF. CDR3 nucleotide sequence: TGCGCCAGCAGCTTGCCCAGCGGAGGGAACACTGAAGCTTTCTTT.

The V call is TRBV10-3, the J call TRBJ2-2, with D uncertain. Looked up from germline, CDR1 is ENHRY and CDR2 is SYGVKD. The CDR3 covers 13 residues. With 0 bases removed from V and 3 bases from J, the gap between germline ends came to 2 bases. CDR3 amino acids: CAISESHTGELFF. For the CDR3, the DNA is TGTGCCATCAGTGAGTCCCACACCGGGGAGCTGTTTTTT.

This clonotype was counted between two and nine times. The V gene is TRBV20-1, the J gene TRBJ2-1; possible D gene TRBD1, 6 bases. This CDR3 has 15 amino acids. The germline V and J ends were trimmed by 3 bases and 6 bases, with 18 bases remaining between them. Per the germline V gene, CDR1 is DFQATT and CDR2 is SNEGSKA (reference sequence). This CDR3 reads CSARAIGGLVNEQFF. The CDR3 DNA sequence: TGCAGTGCTAGGGCTATTGGGGGCCTCGTCAATGAGCAGTTCTTC.